These 27 T cell receptor beta chains were sequenced from one sample in a study of blood T cell repertoires in COVID-19. Profiled with immunoSEQ multiplex PCR; TCRdb holds only in-frame clones, not every one. Of over 25,000 clones in the sample, 90% are singletons; the top ten hold approximately 8%. The source material was peripheral blood. These TCRs come from a man in his 70s with active or convalescent COVID-19.

V gene TRBV24-1 combines with J gene TRBJ2-7; 10 positions match TRBD2. Germline CDR1 and CDR2: KGHDR and SFDVKD. V was pared by 3 bases and J by 3 bases, with 4 bases of the junction left unmatched. The CDR3 extends over 15 amino acids. This CDR3 is CATSDLLAGGYEQYV. CDR3 sequence (DNA): TGTGCCACCAGTGATCTATTAGCGGGGGGCTACGAGCAGTACGTC.

J is TRBJ2-5 and V is TRBV15, with 7 bases that match TRBD2. V lost 6 bases to trimming and J lost 2 bases; unmatched junction nucleotides: 6. Germline V gene sequence: CDR1 LNHNV, CDR2 YYDKDF (reference sequence). This CDR3 is 14 amino acids long. The CDR3: CATRQGAGQETQYF. DNA of the CDR3: TGTGCCACCAGGCAGGGAGCGGGGCAAGAGACCCAGTACTTC. Together with reference TRBV15 and TRBJ2-5, the CDR3 gives the full variable domain: DAMVIQNPRYQVTQFGKPVTLSCSQTLNHNVMYWYQQKSSQAPKLLFHYYDKDFNNEADTPDNFQSRRPNTSFCFLDIRSPGLGDTAMYLCATRQGAGQETQYFGPGTRLLVL.

The J gene is TRBJ2-5, the V gene TRBV5-4, with 7 bases aligning to TRBD2. The CDR3 has 16 amino acids. Germline CDR1 and CDR2: SGHNT and YYREEE (reference sequence). V trimming: 5 bases; J trimming: 2 bases; junction bases outside the gene matches: 12. CDR3 sequence: CASSSPSGSGQETQYF. Here the CDR3 DNA reads TGTGCCAGCAGTTCACCTAGCGGAAGCGGGCAAGAGACCCAGTACTTC. Full variable domain (outside the CDR3, taken from reference TRBV5-4 and TRBJ2-5): ETGVTQSPTHLIKTRGQQVTLRCSSQSGHNTVSWYQQALGQGPQFIFQYYREEENGRGNFPPRFSGLQFPNYSSELNVNALELDDSALYLCASSSPSGSGQETQYFGPGTRLLVL.

The V and J genes are TRBV5-4 and TRBJ1-2; D gene ambiguous. The CDR3 loop spans 14 amino acids. Trimming took off 2 bases at V and 6 bases at J, with 14 bases between the two ends. Germline assignment: CDR1 SGHNT and CDR2 YYREEE (reference sequence). CDR3 in amino acids: CASSFQTQRDGYTF. DNA for the CDR3: TGTGCCAGCAGCTTTCAAACCCAGCGCGATGGCTACACCTTC.

The chain couples TRBV2 to TRBJ1-5; D may be TRBD1 (5 bases). Trimming removed 0 bases from V and 2 bases from J, with 8 bases in between. CDR1 and CDR2 (germline): SNHLY, FYNNEI. This CDR3 spans 15 amino acids. Here the CDR3 DNA reads TGTGCCAGCAGTGAAGCGCTCAGGGGCAATCAGCCCCAGCATTTT. The encoded protein is CASSEALRGNQPQHF.

This clone was seen more than once but under ten times. The chain recombines TRBV6-5 with TRBJ1-1; 8 positions agree with TRBD1. The CDR3 contains 14 residues. CDR1 is MNHEY, CDR2 SVGAGI, per germline. Losses at the gene ends were 6 bases for V and 4 bases for J; bases not matched to a gene: 7. CDR3 DNA: TGTGCCAGCAGGTCACAGGGGGTGAGCACTGAAGCTTTCTTT. It codes for CASRSQGVSTEAFF.

This chain uses TRBV18 with TRBJ2-3; 8 bases line up with TRBD1. This CDR3 is 14 amino acids long. Germline lookup yields CDR1 KGHSH and CDR2 LQKENI. Trimming took 6 bases from V and 1 from J; bases not matched to a gene: 3. The CDR3 DNA sequence: TGTGCCAGCTCCAAGGACAGGGGCACAGATACGCAGTATTTT. Protein product: CASSKDRGTDTQYF.

The CDR3 loop reads CASSRRRGNTEAFF. In nucleotides, the CDR3 is TGCGCCAGCAGCCGCCGGCGGGGGAACACTGAAGCTTTCTTT. The chain links TRBV4-1 to TRBJ1-1; unclear D gene. The CDR3 is 14 amino acids. Trimming removed 4 bases from V and 1 base from J, with 10 bases in between. The V gene's germline CDR1 is MGHRA and CDR2 YSYEKL.

The chain joins TRBV28 to TRBJ1-5; perhaps TRBD1 as D (5 bases). The CDR3 is made up of 14 amino acids. With 4 bases removed from V and 4 bases from J, the gap between germline ends came to 11 bases. Germline loops: CDR1 MDHEN, CDR2 SYDVKM. The CDR3 DNA reads TGTGCCAGCAGTTGGGGGGTAGAGAATCAGCCCCAGCATTTT. It encodes CASSWGVENQPQHF. Supplemented by reference TRBV28 and TRBJ1-5, the full variable domain reads DVKVTQSSRYLVKRTGEKVFLECVQDMDHENMFWYRQDPGLGLRLIYFSYDVKMKEKGDIPEGYSVSREKKERFSLILESASTNQTSMYLCASSWGVENQPQHFGDGTRLSIL.

The genes are TRBV5-6 and TRBJ2-3; 9 bases match TRBD2. The CDR3 covers 16 residues. Losses at the gene ends were 3 bases for V and 5 bases for J; bases not matched to a gene: 10. Germline assignment: CDR1 SGHDT and CDR2 YYEEEE. Here the CDR3 reads CASSSWRLAGRDTQYF. Here the CDR3 DNA reads TGTGCCAGCAGCTCATGGCGGCTAGCGGGGAGAGATACGCAGTATTTT.

This chain connects TRBV7-2 to TRBJ2-5; D ambiguous. Germline values: CDR1 SGHTA, CDR2 FQGNSA. The CDR3 is 15 residues long. Trimming took off 5 bases at V and 0 bases at J, with 13 bases between the two ends. CDR3 coding DNA: TGTGCCAGCAGCAGCTGGGCCTCCAACCAAGAGACCCAGTACTTC. Translated, it gives CASSSWASNQETQYF.

The rearrangement joins TRBV6-5 to TRBJ1-2, with 7 bases aligning to TRBD1. Trimming at V came to 6 bases and at J to 4 bases, leaving 2 bases not matched to a gene. There are 12 residues in the CDR3. Germline lookup yields CDR1 MNHEY and CDR2 SVGAGI. CDR3 coding DNA: TGTGCCAGCAGAACAGGGGTCTATGGCTACACCTTC. Its translation: CASRTGVYGYTF.

The chain recombines TRBV11-3 with TRBJ1-1, with 9 bases identical to TRBD1. Per germline, CDR1 SGHNT and CDR2 YENEEA. J gave up 6 bases and V 5 bases, and 7 bases lay outside the gene matches. This CDR3 has 14 residues. The CDR3 coding sequence is TGTGCCAGCAGCCCCGGACAGGGGTACCCTGAAGCTTTCTTT. Its translation: CASSPGQGYPEAFF.

The chain recombines TRBV19 with TRBJ1-5; TRBD1 is a possible D gene (5 bases). The length of the CDR3 is 12 residues. Deletions cut 4 bases from V and 11 bases from J, with 12 bases between. Germline V gene lookup returns CDR1 LNHDA and CDR2 SQIVND (reference sequence). CDR3 nucleotides: TGTGCCAGTAGTACCTTGGGGACTTCCCAGCATTTT. It specifies CASSTLGTSQHF.

The chain is built from TRBV2 and TRBJ2-7; D is possibly TRBD1 (6 bases). V was shortened by 8 bases and J by 3 bases, with 11 bases between the two germline ends. Germline CDR1 reads SNHLY; CDR2 reads FYNNEI. The CDR3 runs to 12 residues. The CDR3 here is CASGIQGYEQYF. CDR3 nucleotides: TGTGCCAGCGGGATACAGGGCTACGAGCAGTACTTC.

The chain has TRBV3-1 (or the pseudogene TRBV3-2) and TRBJ2-2, with D tentatively TRBD1 (6 bases). CDR1 is LGHDT and CDR2 is YNNKEL in the germline V gene (reference sequence). Trimming cost V 2 bases and J 4 bases, with 11 bases left between them. This CDR3 contains 15 residues. CDR3 sequence: CASSQREGGTGELFF. In DNA form, the CDR3 reads TGTGCCAGCAGCCAACGGGAAGGGGGCACCGGGGAGCTGTTTTTT.

The DNA of the CDR3 is TGTGCCAGCAGCGCCAGCGGGGGGGTTTGGGACGATGAGCAGTTCTTC. Protein sequence: CASSASGGVWDDEQFF. The chain uses TRBV9 and TRBJ2-1; 10 nucleotides agree with TRBD2. The germline gives CDR1 SGDLS, CDR2 YYNGEE. The CDR3 is made up of 16 amino acids. J lost 8 bases, V lost 3 bases, and 11 bases had no gene match.

The chain carries TRBV6-6 and TRBJ2-7, with TRBD1 as a possible D gene (6 bases). With 6 bases removed from V and 2 bases from J, the gap between germline ends came to 17 bases. The CDR3 is 15 amino acids. From germline, CDR1 is MNHNY and CDR2 SVGAGI (reference sequence). The CDR3 loop reads CASRFRDKGAYEQYF. CDR3 bases: TGTGCCAGCAGATTCCGGGACAAAGGCGCCTACGAGCAGTACTTC.

This sequence joins TRBV7-6 and TRBJ1-6; D possibly corresponds to TRBD1 (5 bases). CDR1 is SGHVS and CDR2 is FNYEAQ in the germline V gene. The CDR3 contains 15 residues. The germline V and J ends were trimmed by 5 bases and 7 bases, with 15 bases remaining between them. CDR3 protein: CASSSDRQRNSPLHF. The CDR3 coding sequence is TGTGCCAGCAGCAGCGATCGACAGAGAAATTCACCCCTCCACTTT.

The rearrangement links TRBV18 to TRBJ1-2; 7 nucleotides agree with TRBD1. The V segment lost 0 bases and the J segment 2 bases; nucleotides outside the gene matches: 0. Germline lookup yields CDR1 KGHSH and CDR2 LQKENI. CDR3 length equals 14 residues. The CDR3 DNA reads TGTGCCAGCTCACCACCGGGACAGAACTATGGCTACACCTTC. This encodes CASSPPGQNYGYTF.

V usage is TRBV6-5 and J usage is TRBJ1-2; possible D gene TRBD1, 5 bases. The V end lost 6 bases, the J end lost 5 bases, and 19 bases lay between the germline ends. In germline, CDR1 is MNHEY, CDR2 SVGAGI. CDR3 size: 15 residues. Here the CDR3 reads CASSAPDRPYYGYTF. The CDR3 bases are TGTGCCAGCAGCGCTCCTGACAGACCGTATTATGGCTACACCTTC.

The rearrangement joins TRBV7-2 to TRBJ2-3, with unresolved D. Germline V gene data show CDR1 as SGHTA and CDR2 as FQGNSA. CDR3 length: 14 residues. Trimming removed 3 bases from V and 2 bases from J, with 9 bases in between. The CDR3 DNA reads as TGTGCCAGCAGCTTTAGACTCGTCACAGATACGCAGTATTTT. Translating gives CASSFRLVTDTQYF. The full variable domain, with the rest looked up from reference TRBV7-2 and TRBJ2-3, is GAGVSQSPSNKVTEKGKDVELRCDPISGHTALYWYRQSLGQGLEFLIYFQGNSAPDKSGLPSDRFSAERTGGSVSTLTIQRTQQEDSAVYLCASSFRLVTDTQYFGPGTRLTVL.

The chain has TRBV25-1 and TRBJ2-5; 7 bases are a match to TRBD2. The CDR3 sequence is 14 residues long. In germline, CDR1 is MGHDK, CDR2 SYGVNS. The V gene end was trimmed by 4 bases and the J gene end by 5 bases; junction bases not matched to a gene: 7. CDR3 nucleotide sequence: TGTGCCAGCAGTGGGTGGGAGGGCCAGGAGACCCAGTACTTC. Its translation: CASSGWEGQETQYF. The whole variable domain, filled in from reference TRBV25-1 and TRBJ2-5, reads EADIYQTPRYLVIGTGKKITLECSQTMGHDKMYWYQQDPGMELHLIHYSYGVNSTEKGDLSSESTVSRIRTEHFPLTLESARPSHTSQYLCASSGWEGQETQYFGPGTRLLVL.

The chain links TRBV6-2 or TRBV6-3 to TRBJ2-6; 10 positions agree with TRBD1. This CDR3 is built from 15 residues. Germline lookup yields CDR1 MNHEY and CDR2 SVGEGT. V trimming: 6 bases; J trimming: 9 bases; junction bases outside the gene matches: 8. The CDR3 coding sequence is TGTGCCAGCAGCAGTGGACAGGGGGTTGGCAACGTCCTGACTTTC. This gives the protein CASSSGQGVGNVLTF.

This clone was picked up a small number of times. The chain employs TRBV7-9 and TRBJ2-5; D perhaps matches TRBD1 (5 bases). V lost 4 bases and J lost 4, with 10 bases in between. The CDR3 consists of 13 residues. CDR1 is SEHNR and CDR2 is FQNEAQ in the germline V gene (reference sequence). CDR3 nucleotides: TGTGCCAGCAGCTCAAGGGGTCCAGAGACCCAGTACTTC. This codes for CASSSRGPETQYF.

This sequence joins TRBV5-1 and TRBJ1-6; 7 bases agree with TRBD1. CDR1 SGHRS and CDR2 YFSETQ come from the germline V gene. The CDR3 length is 15 residues. J was trimmed by 9 bases and V by 4 bases; bases with no gene match: 10. CDR3 residues: CASSLGLQGGSPLHF. CDR3 nucleotide sequence: TGCGCCAGCAGCCTAGGTTTGCAGGGGGGTTCACCCCTCCACTTT.

The chain carries TRBV5-6 and TRBJ2-7, with D unresolved. This CDR3 has 11 residues. Germline CDR1 reads SGHDT; CDR2 reads YYEEEE. V dropped 3 bases and J dropped 4 bases, with 5 bases sitting between them. The CDR3 sequence: CASSSTYEQYV. CDR3 DNA sequence: TGTGCCAGCAGCTCTACTTACGAGCAGTACGTC.